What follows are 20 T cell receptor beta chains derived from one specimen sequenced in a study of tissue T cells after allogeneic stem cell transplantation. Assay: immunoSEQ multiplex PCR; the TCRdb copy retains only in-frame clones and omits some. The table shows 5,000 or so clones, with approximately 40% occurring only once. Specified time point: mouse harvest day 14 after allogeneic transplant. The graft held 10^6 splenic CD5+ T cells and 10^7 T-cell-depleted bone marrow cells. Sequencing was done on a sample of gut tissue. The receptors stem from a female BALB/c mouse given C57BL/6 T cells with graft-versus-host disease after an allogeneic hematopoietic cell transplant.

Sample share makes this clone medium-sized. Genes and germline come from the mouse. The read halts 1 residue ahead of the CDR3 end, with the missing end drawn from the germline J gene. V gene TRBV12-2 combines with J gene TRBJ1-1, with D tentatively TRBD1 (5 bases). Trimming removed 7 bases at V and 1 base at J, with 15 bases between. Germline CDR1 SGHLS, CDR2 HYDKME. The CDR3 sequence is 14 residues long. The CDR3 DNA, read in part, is TGTGCCAGTTCCTGGGGGGTGAGAAACACAGAAGTCTTC. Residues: CASSWGVRNTEVF. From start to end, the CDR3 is CASSWGVRNTEVFF.

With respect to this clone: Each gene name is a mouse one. CDR3 bases read: TGTGCCAGCAGCCAAATGGGGGGGGGAATTTCCAACGAAAGATTATTT. This translates into CASSQMGGGISNERLF. The full-length CDR3 reads as CASSQMGGGISNERLFF. This chain connects TRBV2 to TRBJ1-4; TRBD1 might be the D (5 bases). The CDR3 is cut off 1 residue early in the read; its end comes from the germline J gene. Trimming took 2 bases from V and 0 from J, leaving 13 bases between them. This CDR3 is 17 amino acids long. The germline V gene has CDR1 LGHNA and CDR2 YSYQKL.

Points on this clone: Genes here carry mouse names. CDR3 loop: CASSPDSSGNTLYF. The part of the CDR3 DNA that was read is TGTGCCAGCAGTCCTGACAGTTCTGGAAATACGCTCTAT. V usage is TRBV13-1 and J usage is TRBJ1-3, with D possibly matching TRBD1 (5 bases). The read terminates 1 residue before the CDR3 end, so the remaining end is supplied by the germline J gene. The V gene's germline CDR1 is NSHNY and CDR2 SYGAGN. V was clipped by 4 bases and J by 0 bases, with 8 bases between them. The CDR3 consists of 14 residues.

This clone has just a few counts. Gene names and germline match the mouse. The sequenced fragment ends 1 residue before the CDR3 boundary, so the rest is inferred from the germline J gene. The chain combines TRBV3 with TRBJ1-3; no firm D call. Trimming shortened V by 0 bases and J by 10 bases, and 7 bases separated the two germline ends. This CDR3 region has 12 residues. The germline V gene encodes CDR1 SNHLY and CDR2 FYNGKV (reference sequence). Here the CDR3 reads CASSLAGWTLYF. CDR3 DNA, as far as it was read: TGTGCCAGCAGCTTAGCGGGGTGGACGCTCTAT.

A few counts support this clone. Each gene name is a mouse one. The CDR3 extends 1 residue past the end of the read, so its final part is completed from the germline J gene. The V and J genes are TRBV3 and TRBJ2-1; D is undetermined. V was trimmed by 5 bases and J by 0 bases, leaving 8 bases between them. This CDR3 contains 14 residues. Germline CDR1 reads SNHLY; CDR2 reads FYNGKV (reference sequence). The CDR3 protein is CASSRQNNYAEQFF. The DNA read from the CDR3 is TGTGCCAGCAGCCGACAAAATAACTATGCTGAGCAGTTC.

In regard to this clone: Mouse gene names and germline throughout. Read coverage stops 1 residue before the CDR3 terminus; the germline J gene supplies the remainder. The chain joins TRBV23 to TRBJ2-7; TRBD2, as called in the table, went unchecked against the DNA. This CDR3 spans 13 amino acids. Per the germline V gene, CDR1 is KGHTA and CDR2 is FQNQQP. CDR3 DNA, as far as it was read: TGCTCCAGCAGTCGGGGGGTTGAGGGTGAACAGTAC. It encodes CSSSRGVEGEQY. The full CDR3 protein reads CSSSRGVEGEQYF.

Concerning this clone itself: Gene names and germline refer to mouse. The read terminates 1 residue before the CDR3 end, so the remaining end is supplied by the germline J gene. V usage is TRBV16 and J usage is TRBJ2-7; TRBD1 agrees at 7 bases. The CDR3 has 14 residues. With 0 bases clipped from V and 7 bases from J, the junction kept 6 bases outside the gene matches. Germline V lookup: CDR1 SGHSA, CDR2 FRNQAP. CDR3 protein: CASSLETGSGEQYF. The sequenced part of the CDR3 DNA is TGTGCAAGCAGCTTAGAGACAGGGTCAGGGGAACAGTAC.

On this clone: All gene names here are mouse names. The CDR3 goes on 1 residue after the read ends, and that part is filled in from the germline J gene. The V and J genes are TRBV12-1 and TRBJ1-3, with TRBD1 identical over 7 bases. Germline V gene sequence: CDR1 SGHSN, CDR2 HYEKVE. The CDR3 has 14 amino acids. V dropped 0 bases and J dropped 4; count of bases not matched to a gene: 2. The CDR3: CASSLDRVGNTLYF. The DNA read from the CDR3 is TGTGCCAGCTCTCTCGACAGGGTCGGAAATACGCTCTAT.

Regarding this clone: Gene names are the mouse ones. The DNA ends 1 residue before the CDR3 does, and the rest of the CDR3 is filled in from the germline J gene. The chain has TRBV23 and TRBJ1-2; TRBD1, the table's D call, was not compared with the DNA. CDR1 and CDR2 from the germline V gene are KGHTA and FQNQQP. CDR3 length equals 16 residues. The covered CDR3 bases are TGCTCCAGCAGTCCTCAGGGAGGGATTGCAAACTCCGACTACACC. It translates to CSSSPQGGIANSDYT. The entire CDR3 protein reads CSSSPQGGIANSDYTF.

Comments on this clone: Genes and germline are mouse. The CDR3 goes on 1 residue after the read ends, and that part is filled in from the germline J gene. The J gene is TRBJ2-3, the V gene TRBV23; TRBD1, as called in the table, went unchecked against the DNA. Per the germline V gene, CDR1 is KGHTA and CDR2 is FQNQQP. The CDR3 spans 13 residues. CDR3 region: CSSSQTGAETLYF. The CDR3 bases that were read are TGCTCCAGCAGTCAGACAGGTGCAGAAACGCTGTAT.

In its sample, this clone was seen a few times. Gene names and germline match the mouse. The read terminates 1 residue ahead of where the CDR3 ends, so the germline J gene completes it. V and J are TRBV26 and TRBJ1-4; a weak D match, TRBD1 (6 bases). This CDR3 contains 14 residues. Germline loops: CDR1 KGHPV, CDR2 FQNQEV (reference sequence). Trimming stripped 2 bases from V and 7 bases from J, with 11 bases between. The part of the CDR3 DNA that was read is TGTGCCAGCAGTCTGCGGGGGCCGGGCGAAAGATTATTT. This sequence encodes CASSLRGPGERLF. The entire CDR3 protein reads CASSLRGPGERLFF.

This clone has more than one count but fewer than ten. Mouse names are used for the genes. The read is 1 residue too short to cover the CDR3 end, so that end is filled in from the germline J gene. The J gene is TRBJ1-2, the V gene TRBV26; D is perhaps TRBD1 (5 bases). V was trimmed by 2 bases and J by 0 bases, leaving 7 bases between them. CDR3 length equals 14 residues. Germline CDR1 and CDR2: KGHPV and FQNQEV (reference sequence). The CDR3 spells CASSLQTANSDYTF. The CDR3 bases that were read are TGTGCCAGCAGTCTGCAGACAGCAAACTCCGACTACACC.

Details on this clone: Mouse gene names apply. The chain's CDR3 is CASSWTGGVYAEQFF. CDR3 DNA, as far as it was read: TGTGCCAGCTCTTGGACTGGGGGGGTCTATGCTGAGCAGTTC. The chain couples TRBV12-1 to TRBJ2-1; 12 bases fit TRBD2. The DNA ends 1 residue before the CDR3 does, and the rest of the CDR3 is filled in from the germline J gene. The CDR3 sequence is 15 residues long. With V trimmed by 3 bases and J by 3 bases, 2 bases remained unmatched. The germline gives CDR1 SGHSN, CDR2 HYEKVE. The full variable domain, its missing parts supplied by reference TRBV12-1 and TRBJ2-1, is DSGVVQSPRHIIKEKGGRSVLTCIPISGHSNVVWYQQTLGKELKFLIQHYEKVERDKGFLPSRFSVQQFDDYHSEMNMSALELEDSAMYFCASSWTGGVYAEQFFGPGTRLTVL.

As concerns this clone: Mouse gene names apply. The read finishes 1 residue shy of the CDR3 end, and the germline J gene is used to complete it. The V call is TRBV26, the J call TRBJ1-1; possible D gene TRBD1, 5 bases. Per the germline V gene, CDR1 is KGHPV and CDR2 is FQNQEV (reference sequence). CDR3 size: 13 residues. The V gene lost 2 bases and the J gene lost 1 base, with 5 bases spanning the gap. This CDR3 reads CASSLTGNTEVFF. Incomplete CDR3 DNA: TGTGCCAGCAGTCTGACAGGGAACACAGAAGTCTTC. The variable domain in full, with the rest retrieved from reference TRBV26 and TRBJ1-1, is NSKVIQTPRYLVKGQGQKAKMRCIPEKGHPVVFWYQQNKNNEFKFLINFQNQEVLQQIDMTEKRFSAECPSNSPCSLEIQSSEAGDSALYLCASSLTGNTEVFFGKGTRLTVV.

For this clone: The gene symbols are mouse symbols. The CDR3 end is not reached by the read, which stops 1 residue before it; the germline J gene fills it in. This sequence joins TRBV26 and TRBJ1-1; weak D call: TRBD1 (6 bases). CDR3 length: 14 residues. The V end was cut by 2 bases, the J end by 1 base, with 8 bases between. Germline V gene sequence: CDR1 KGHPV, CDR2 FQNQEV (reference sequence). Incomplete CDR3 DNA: TGTGCCAGCAGTCTGGGAGGGGGGAACACAGAAGTCTTC. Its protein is CASSLGGGNTEVF. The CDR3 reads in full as CASSLGGGNTEVFF.

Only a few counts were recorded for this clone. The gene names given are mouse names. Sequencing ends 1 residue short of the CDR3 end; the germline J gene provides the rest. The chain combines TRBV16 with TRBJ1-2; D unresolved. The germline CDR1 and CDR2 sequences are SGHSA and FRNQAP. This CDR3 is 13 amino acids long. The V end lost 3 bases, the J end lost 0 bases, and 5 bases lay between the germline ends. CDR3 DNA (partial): TGTGCAAGCAGCTTTACAACAAACTCCGACTACACC. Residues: CASSFTTNSDYT. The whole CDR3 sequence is CASSFTTNSDYTF.

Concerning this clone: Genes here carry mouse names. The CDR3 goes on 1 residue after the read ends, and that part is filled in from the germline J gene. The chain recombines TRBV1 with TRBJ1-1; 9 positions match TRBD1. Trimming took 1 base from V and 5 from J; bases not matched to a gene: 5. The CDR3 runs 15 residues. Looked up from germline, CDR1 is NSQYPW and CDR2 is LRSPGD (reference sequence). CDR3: CTCSAVGQGGTEVFF. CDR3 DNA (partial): TGCACCTGCAGTGCAGTGGGACAGGGAGGGACAGAAGTCTTC.

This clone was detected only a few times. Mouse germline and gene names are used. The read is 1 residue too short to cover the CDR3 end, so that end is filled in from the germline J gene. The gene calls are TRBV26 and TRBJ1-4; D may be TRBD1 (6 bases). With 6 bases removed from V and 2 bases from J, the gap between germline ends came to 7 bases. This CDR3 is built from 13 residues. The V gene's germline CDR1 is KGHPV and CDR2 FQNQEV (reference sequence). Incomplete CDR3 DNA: TGTGCCAGCAGGGGACAATCCAACGAAAGATTATTT. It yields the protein CASRGQSNERLF. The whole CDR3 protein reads CASRGQSNERLFF.

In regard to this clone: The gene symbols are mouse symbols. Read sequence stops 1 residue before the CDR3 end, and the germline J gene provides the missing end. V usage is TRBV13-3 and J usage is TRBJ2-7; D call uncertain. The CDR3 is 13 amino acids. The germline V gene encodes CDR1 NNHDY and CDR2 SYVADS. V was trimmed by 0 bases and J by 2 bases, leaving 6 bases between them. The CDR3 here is CASSDGGTYEQYF. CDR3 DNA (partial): TGTGCCAGCAGTGATGGGGGTACCTATGAACAGTAC.

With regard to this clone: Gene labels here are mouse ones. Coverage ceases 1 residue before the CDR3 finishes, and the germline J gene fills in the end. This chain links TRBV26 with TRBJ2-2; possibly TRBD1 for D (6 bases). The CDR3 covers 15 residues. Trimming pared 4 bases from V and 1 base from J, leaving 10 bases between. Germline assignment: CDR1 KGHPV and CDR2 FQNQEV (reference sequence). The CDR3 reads CASSRPGQNTGQLYF. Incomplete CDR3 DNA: TGTGCCAGCAGTCGTCCGGGACAAAACACCGGGCAGCTCTAC. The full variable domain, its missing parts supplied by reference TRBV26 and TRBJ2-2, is NSKVIQTPRYLVKGQGQKAKMRCIPEKGHPVVFWYQQNKNNEFKFLINFQNQEVLQQIDMTEKRFSAECPSNSPCSLEIQSSEAGDSALYLCASSRPGQNTGQLYFGEGSKLTVL.